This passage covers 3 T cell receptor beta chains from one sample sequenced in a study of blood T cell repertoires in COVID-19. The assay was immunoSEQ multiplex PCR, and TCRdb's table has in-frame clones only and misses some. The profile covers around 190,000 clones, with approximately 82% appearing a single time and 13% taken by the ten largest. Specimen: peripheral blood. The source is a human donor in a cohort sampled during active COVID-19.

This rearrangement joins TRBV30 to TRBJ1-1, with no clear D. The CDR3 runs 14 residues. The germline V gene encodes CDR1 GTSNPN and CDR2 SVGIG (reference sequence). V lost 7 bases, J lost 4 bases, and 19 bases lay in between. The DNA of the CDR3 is TGTGCCTTAGTCTCCGGGGTTAAGGGCACTGAAGCTTTCTTT. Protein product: CALVSGVKGTEAFF.

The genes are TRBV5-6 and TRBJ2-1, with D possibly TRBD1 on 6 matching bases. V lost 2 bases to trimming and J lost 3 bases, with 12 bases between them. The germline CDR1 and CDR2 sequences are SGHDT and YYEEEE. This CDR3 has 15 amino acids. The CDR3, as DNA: TGTGCCAGCAGCTTCAAAGCAGGGGACTACAATGAGCAGTTCTTC. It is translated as CASSFKAGDYNEQFF.

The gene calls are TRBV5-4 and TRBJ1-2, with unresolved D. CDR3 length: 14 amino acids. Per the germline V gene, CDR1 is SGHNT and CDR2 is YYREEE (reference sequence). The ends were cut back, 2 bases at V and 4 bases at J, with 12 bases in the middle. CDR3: CASSFSPPLYGYTF. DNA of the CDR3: TGTGCCAGCAGCTTCTCCCCTCCCCTCTATGGCTACACCTTC.